This T cell receptor (beta chain) was documented in a study of shared clonotypes between healthy human individuals. Findings and caveats of the study: What naive subsets generally showed was a larger estimated richness than memory subsets showed. Sequencing depth was expected to affect clonotype sharing among donors.

A word on this clone: Its antigen is still unknown.

CD8 cells regarded as naive lacked CD45RO, were positively chosen for CCR7, and omitted terminally differentiated effector memory CD45RA+ cells. Every one of the donors was a Caucasian adult that lived in Nashville, Tennessee. This CDR3 is 14 amino acids long. V was pared by 1 base and J by 2 bases, with 8 bases between. From germline, CDR1 is SQVTM and CDR2 ANQGSEA. Only in-frame clones appear in the TCRdb table, and some are missing; sequencing was by immunoSEQ multiplex PCR. The repertoire holds about 680,000 clones, with 92% as singletons. The receptor was derived from a young man in good health. The rearrangement uses TRBV29-1 and TRBJ2-2, with a possible D match to TRBD1 (5 bases). The sample comprised naive CD8+ T cells sorted from blood. DNA for the CDR3: TGCAGCGTTGAAGGGACATTTAACACCGGGGAGCTGTTTTTT. Translated: CSVEGTFNTGELFF.